This T cell receptor beta chain came from a study of Graves' ophthalmopathy and Graves' hyperthyroidism. The overall study: Peripheral blood samples were taken at initial diagnosis, before any treatment. Study-level results: Its predictions of ophthalmopathy progression gave the model roughly 71% sensitivity and 72% to 85% specificity.

Amplification from RNA transcripts yielded the TCR beta CDR3 regions. RT-PCR with HTBI primers came first, then second-round multiplex PCR. TCRdb re-called the multiplex PCR reads with MiXCR, one entry per CDR3 protein. The sample records around 600,000 distinct CDR3 sequences, about two fifths being singletons. Patients were left out if they had other autoimmune diseases, uncontrolled infections, pregnancy or lactation. Establishment of the diagnosis relied upon clinical symptoms, serum thyroxine, TRAb, thyroid ultrasound and orbital computed tomography. On this clonotype itself: Its cognate antigen is unknown.

This CDR3 is built from 15 residues. Losses at the gene ends were 0 bases for V and 5 bases for J; bases not matched to a gene: 1. Germline lookup yields CDR1 DFQATT and CDR2 SNEGSKA (reference sequence). V is TRBV20-1 and J is TRBJ2-5, with TRBD2 matching over 15 bases. Sequencing input: peripheral blood. This sequence was found in an adult man with Graves' ophthalmopathy. CDR3 protein: CSARDGTSGGETQYF. CDR3 in DNA: TGCAGTGCTAGAGACGGGACTAGCGGGGGGGAGACCCAGTACTTC.